This TCR beta chain was sequenced for a study of control samples from healthy donors and cancer patients (dated by TCRdb to 2018 to 2020). V is pruned by 6 bases and J by 8 bases, leaving 7 bases of the junction without a gene match. From the cysteine through the phenylalanine, the CDR3 covers 13 amino acids. CDR3 DNA only is kept here, 39 bases in frame from base 1. The germline V gene sets CDR1 to MDHEN and CDR2 to SYDVKM. As for this clone: Its antigen is unknown. No base-level quality is on record; no much larger clone is a single base apart.

Library preparation used the immunoSEQ multiplex PCR assay. Drawn from immuneACCESS, this table holds only the in-frame rearrangements with V and J called that TCRdb kept. Clones are partly lost; checked studies trace under half to an unresolved V gene and leave the rest unexplained. This sample lists roughly 130,000 clones; 90% were detected once. Roughly 2.5% of the sample goes to the ten largest clones. What was sequenced was blood. The chain links TRBV28 with TRBJ2-1, and TRBD1 matches 7 of the central bases. The clonotype originates from a man younger than 35 in good health. CDR3 protein: CASRSRGRDEQFF. The bases are TGTGCCAGCAGGTCTAGGGGGCGGGATGAGCAGTTCTTC.